One sample yielded the 21 T cell receptor beta chains listed below, sequenced in a study of CD8+ T cells in alopecia areata. RNA was isolated and reverse transcribed to cDNA, the sequencing template. This table comes from immunoSEQ multiplex PCR, and its TCRdb copy is limited to in-frame clones, with some not included. The table shows about 270,000 clones, with 60% occurring only once. The treatment is: oral pan-JAK inhibitor, 5-10 mg twice daily. The material was CD4+ T cells sorted from blood, obtained between weeks 51 and 52, from a patient treated with tofacitinib. The source is a human donor with alopecia areata.

V is TRBV29-1 and J is TRBJ2-1; perhaps TRBD2 as D (7 bases). CDR3 length: 14 amino acids. The V and J ends lost 4 bases and 5 bases respectively, with 15 bases between them. Per the germline V gene, CDR1 is SQVTM and CDR2 is ANQGSEA. DNA for the CDR3: TGCAGCGTTGGGGGGCCTAGCGGCCACAATGAGCAGTTCTTC. As protein: CSVGGPSGHNEQFF.

For this clone: The sample contains more than one DNA sequence encoding this CDR3. The V and J genes are TRBV29-1 and TRBJ2-7; 7 bases are shared with TRBD2. The CDR3 is made up of 13 amino acids. V trimming: 6 bases; J trimming: 0 bases; junction bases outside the gene matches: 5. Germline CDR1 SQVTM, CDR2 ANQGSEA. DNA of the CDR3: TGCAGCGTGGGAGCGGGGAGCTCCTACGAGCAGTACTTC. It translates to CSVGAGSSYEQYF.

V gene TRBV20-1 combines with J gene TRBJ2-1; the D gene could be TRBD1 or TRBD2 (6 bases each). Germline CDR1 and CDR2: DFQATT and SNEGSKA (reference sequence). CDR3 size: 11 residues. V dropped 5 bases and J dropped 8 bases, with 10 bases sitting between them. CDR3 region: CSALGGYEQFF. As DNA, the CDR3 is TGCAGTGCTTTGGGGGGCTATGAGCAGTTCTTC.

The gene calls are TRBV5-6 and TRBJ1-2; possible D gene TRBD1, 5 bases. The CDR3 is made up of 12 amino acids. V was cut by 1 base and J by 7 bases, with 8 bases left in between. The germline gives CDR1 SGHDT, CDR2 YYEEEE. The CDR3 protein is CASSLNQGGYTF. DNA for the CDR3: TGTGCCAGCAGCTTGAATCAGGGTGGCTACACCTTC.

The rearrangement links TRBV7-2 to TRBJ2-6; D possibly corresponds to TRBD2 (6 bases). Germline V gene data show CDR1 as SGHTA and CDR2 as FQGNSA. Trimming stripped 5 bases from V and 0 bases from J, with 8 bases between. This CDR3 region has 15 residues. CDR3 bases: TGTGCCAGCAGCCGGGAGTTCTCTGGGGCCAACGTCCTGACTTTC. This translates into CASSREFSGANVLTF.

The rearrangement joins TRBV25-1 to TRBJ1-2; TRBD1 might be the D (6 bases). The CDR3 spans 16 residues. Germline V lookup: CDR1 MGHDK, CDR2 SYGVNS. V lost 3 bases, J lost 2 bases, and 16 bases lay in between. CDR3 sequence (DNA): TGTGCCAGCAGTGACGCCGGGACACTCGCCAACTATGGCTACACCTTC. Residues: CASSDAGTLANYGYTF.

This clone was found a few times. This sequence joins TRBV9 and TRBJ1-6; no clear D. The CDR3 consists of 14 residues. The ends were cut back, 0 bases at V and 9 bases at J, with 10 bases in the middle. Germline V CDR1 and CDR2: SGDLS, YYNGEE. In DNA form, the CDR3 reads TGTGCCAGCAGCGTAGTTGGGTACGGTTCACCCCTCCACTTT. Amino acids: CASSVVGYGSPLHF.

Remarks on this clone: Distinct nucleotide sequences in the sample also encode this CDR3. The genes are TRBV30 and TRBJ2-7, with D uncertain. From germline, CDR1 is GTSNPN and CDR2 SVGIG (reference sequence). Trimming took 2 bases from V and 0 from J, leaving 5 bases between them. This CDR3 is built from 12 residues. In DNA form, the CDR3 reads TGTGCCTGGAGTCCGGCCTCCTACGAGCAGTACTTC. It yields the protein CAWSPASYEQYF. Full variable domain (rest looked up from reference TRBV30 and TRBJ2-7): SQTIHQWPATLVQPVGSPLSLECTVEGTSNPNLYWYRQAAGRGLQLLFYSVGIGQISSEVPQNLSASRPQDRQFILSSKKLLLSDSGFYLCAWSPASYEQYFGPGTRLTVT.

The chain couples TRBV4-3 to TRBJ2-3; D is uncertain. The CDR3 has 16 residues. The germline V and J ends were trimmed by 0 bases and 0 bases, with 10 bases remaining between them. Germline CDR1 and CDR2: LGHNA and YSLEER. The CDR3 nucleotides are TGCGCCAGCAGCCAAGAAGGCCCTGGGAGCACAGATACGCAGTATTTT. This sequence encodes CASSQEGPGSTDTQYF.

The chain links TRBV4-2 to TRBJ1-6; D is unresolved. Germline V gene lookup returns CDR1 LGHNA and CDR2 YNFKEQ. CDR3 length: 15 residues. V was pared by 0 bases and J by 9 bases, with 12 bases between. The CDR3 spells CASSQDRGPSSPLHF. The DNA of the CDR3 is TGTGCCAGCAGCCAAGACAGAGGCCCGTCTTCACCCCTCCACTTT.

The chain recombines TRBV7-2 with TRBJ2-1, with TRBD2 as a possible D gene (5 bases). With 6 bases removed from V and 3 bases from J, the gap between germline ends came to 21 bases. The CDR3 totals 17 residues. Germline CDR1 is SGHTA and CDR2 is FQGNSA. In DNA form, the CDR3 reads TGTGCCAGCAGTCACGAGACCCGGGGTCGACGCTACAATGAGCAGTTCTTC. This sequence encodes CASSHETRGRRYNEQFF.

The chain recombines TRBV11-2 with TRBJ1-6; TRBD1 matches 12 bases. The trim removed 3 bases at V and 10 bases at J, leaving 10 bases unmatched. The CDR3 runs 17 residues. Germline V gene sequence: CDR1 SGHAT, CDR2 FQNNGV. The CDR3: CASSFLPPGTGGSPLHF. For the CDR3, the DNA is TGTGCCAGCAGCTTTCTGCCTCCCGGGACAGGGGGCTCACCCCTCCACTTT. The full variable domain, its missing parts supplied by reference TRBV11-2 and TRBJ1-6, is EAGVAQSPRYKIIEKRQSVAFWCNPISGHATLYWYQQILGQGPKLLIQFQNNGVVDDSQLPKDRFSAERLKGVDSTLKIQPAKLEDSAVYLCASSFLPPGTGGSPLHFGNGTRLTVT.

The chain joins TRBV29-1 to TRBJ2-7; D remains ambiguous. This CDR3 spans 11 amino acids. In germline, CDR1 is SQVTM, CDR2 ANQGSEA. V lost 4 bases and J lost 3, with 7 bases in between. CDR3 bases: TGCAGCGTTGTAGGCCACTACGAGCAGTACTTC. Protein product: CSVVGHYEQYF.

The CDR3 protein is CASGLVLGPREETQYF. The CDR3 DNA reads as TGTGCTAGTGGTTTGGTACTAGGACCCCGAGAGGAGACCCAGTACTTC. The chain uses TRBV12-5 and TRBJ2-5; a weak D match, TRBD2 (5 bases). V was cut by 0 bases and J by 5 bases, with 16 bases left in between. Germline V lookup: CDR1 LGHNT, CDR2 FRNRAP. CDR3 size: 16 residues.

This CDR3 is CASSLGWGPSNTGELFF. The CDR3 DNA sequence: TGTGCCAGCAGCTTGGGATGGGGGCCTTCGAACACCGGGGAGCTGTTTTTT. The rearrangement uses TRBV5-6 and TRBJ2-2; D may be TRBD1 (6 bases). Per germline, CDR1 SGHDT and CDR2 YYEEEE. V dropped 0 bases and J dropped 0 bases, with 12 bases sitting between them. The CDR3 consists of 17 residues.

The V call is TRBV6-5, the J call TRBJ2-7; 9 bases are shared with TRBD1. V lost 2 bases, J lost 2 bases, and 4 bases stayed unmatched. This CDR3 comprises 15 residues. Germline V gene lookup returns CDR1 MNHEY and CDR2 SVGAGI. This CDR3 is CASSYDGTGTYEQYF. In nucleotides, the CDR3 is TGTGCCAGCAGTTACGATGGGACAGGGACCTACGAGCAGTACTTC.

V usage is TRBV29-1 and J usage is TRBJ1-2; possible D gene TRBD1, 5 bases. The CDR3 extends over 13 amino acids. V was pared by 2 bases and J by 6 bases, with 13 bases between. Germline CDR1 is SQVTM and CDR2 is ANQGSEA. The CDR3 protein is CSVERPARDGYTF. The CDR3 DNA reads TGCAGCGTTGAACGCCCGGCCAGGGATGGCTACACCTTC.

This chain uses TRBV30 with TRBJ1-4; D uncertain. CDR3 length: 14 residues. V dropped 3 bases and J dropped 2 bases, with 10 bases sitting between them. CDR1 GTSNPN and CDR2 SVGIG come from the germline V gene (reference sequence). This CDR3 is CAWSPTRTNEKLFF. For the CDR3, the DNA is TGTGCCTGGAGCCCGACGCGTACTAATGAAAAACTGTTTTTT.

Notes on this clone: Sequence at one end of the junction differs from germline and may be a read error. The gene calls are TRBV7-7 and TRBJ2-5; D is undetermined. Germline CDR1 is SSHAT and CDR2 is FNYEAQ (reference sequence). This CDR3 is 15 amino acids long. CDR3 residues: CASSRGLSTVETQYF. CDR3 coding DNA: TGTGCTAGCAGCCGTGGGCTTTCGACTGTGGAGACCCAGTACTTC.

This sequence joins TRBV4-2 and TRBJ2-7, with TRBD1 identical over 7 bases. The V gene's germline CDR1 is LGHNA and CDR2 YNFKEQ. The V segment lost 5 bases and the J segment 5 bases; nucleotides outside the gene matches: 15. The CDR3 covers 16 residues. This CDR3 is CASSARSRSTGNEQYF. The DNA for the CDR3 is TGTGCCAGCAGCGCTCGCTCCCGGTCGACAGGGAACGAGCAGTACTTC.

The chain carries TRBV29-1 and TRBJ1-5, with 7 bases identical to TRBD1. The junction had 8 bases not matched to a gene; V was cut back by 7 bases and J by 2 bases. The germline gives CDR1 SQVTM, CDR2 ANQGSEA. CDR3 length: 14 amino acids. CDR3 in DNA: TGCAGCGCGCAGGGGGTGAGGTGCAATCAGCCCCAGCATTTT. Amino acid sequence: CSAQGVRCNQPQHF.